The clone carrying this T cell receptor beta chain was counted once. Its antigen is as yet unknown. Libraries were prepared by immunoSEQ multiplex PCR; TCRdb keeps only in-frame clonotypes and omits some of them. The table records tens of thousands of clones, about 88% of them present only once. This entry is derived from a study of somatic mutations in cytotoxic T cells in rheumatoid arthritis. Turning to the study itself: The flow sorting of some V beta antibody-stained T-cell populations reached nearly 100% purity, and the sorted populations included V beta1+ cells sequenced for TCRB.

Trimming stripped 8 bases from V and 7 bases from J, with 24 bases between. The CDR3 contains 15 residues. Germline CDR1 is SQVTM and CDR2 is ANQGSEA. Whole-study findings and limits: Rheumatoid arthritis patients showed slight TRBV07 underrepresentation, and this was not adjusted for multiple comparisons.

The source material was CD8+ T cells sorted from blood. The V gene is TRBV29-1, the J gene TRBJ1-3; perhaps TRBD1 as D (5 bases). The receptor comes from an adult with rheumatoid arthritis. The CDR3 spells CSPPGTTPAANTIYF. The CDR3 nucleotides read TGCAGCCCCCCCGGGACGACCCCGGCTGCGAACACCATATATTTT.